Below, 7 T cell receptor beta chains from the same sample are listed, as sequenced in a study of T cell changes during pregnancy in multiple sclerosis. Profiling relied on immunoSEQ multiplex PCR, and the TCRdb table lists in-frame clones only, not all of them. Of around 80,000 clones in the sample, 92% were seen once. Source: peripheral blood, taken before pregnancy. These receptors originate from a female donor with multiple sclerosis, enrolled in a pregnancy study.

The count of this clone is one. The genes are TRBV7-9 and TRBJ2-7; D is uncertain. V was clipped by 1 base and J by 4 bases, with 5 bases between them. The CDR3 is made up of 12 amino acids. Germline CDR1 reads SEHNR; CDR2 reads FQNEAQ (reference sequence). The CDR3 sequence: CASSLVAYEQYF. As DNA, the CDR3 is TGTGCCAGCAGCTTAGTGGCTTACGAGCAGTACTTC.

The gene calls are TRBV6-5 and TRBJ1-2, with 10 nucleotides matching TRBD1. The V and J ends lost 5 bases and 6 bases, in that order; junction bases with no gene match: 9. Germline-derived CDR1 and CDR2 are MNHEY and SVGAGI. The CDR3 is 15 residues long. CDR3 DNA sequence: TGTGCCAGCAGTACCGGGACAGGGGACATCGATGGCTACACCTTC. Translating it yields CASSTGTGDIDGYTF.

J is TRBJ2-3 and V is TRBV9, with TRBD2 identical over 7 bases. V gave up 4 bases and J gave up 0 bases; unmatched junction bases: 8. This CDR3 has 16 amino acids. Germline CDR1 reads SGDLS; CDR2 reads YYNGEE. In DNA form, the CDR3 reads TGTGCCAGCAGCACCAGACTAGCCGGTAGCACAGATACGCAGTATTTT. Its protein is CASSTRLAGSTDTQYF.

The CDR3 protein is CASSGRGGEDTQYF. CDR3 DNA: TGTGCCAGTAGTGGGCGCGGGGGCGAAGATACGCAGTATTTT. The chain is built from TRBV19 and TRBJ2-3; D might be TRBD2 (7 bases). The CDR3 covers 14 residues. V was cut by 5 bases and J by 5 bases, with 14 bases left in between. The germline CDR1 and CDR2 sequences are LNHDA and SQIVND (reference sequence).

This chain uses TRBV7-9 with TRBJ2-2, with D possibly being TRBD2 (6 bases). This CDR3 has 15 residues. Germline V gene sequence: CDR1 SEHNR, CDR2 FQNEAQ (reference sequence). Deletions cut 5 bases from V and 1 base from J, with 11 bases between. DNA of the CDR3: TGTGCCAGCAGCCCAGGGACTTTGAACACCGGGGAGCTGTTTTTT. It encodes CASSPGTLNTGELFF.

This chain links TRBV4-1 with TRBJ1-6, with 12 nucleotides matching TRBD1. V trimming: 6 bases; J trimming: 8 bases; junction bases outside the gene matches: 11. The CDR3 spans 17 residues. In germline, CDR1 is MGHRA, CDR2 YSYEKL. The CDR3 nucleotides are TGCGCCAGCAGAAACCGGGACAGGGGGCGGGTGGATTCACCCCTCCACTTT. This encodes CASRNRDRGRVDSPLHF.

The chain joins TRBV7-9 to TRBJ1-2, with a weak D call TRBD1 (5 bases). This CDR3 contains 17 residues. The V gene lost 4 bases and the J gene lost 2 bases, with 20 bases spanning the gap. Germline V lookup: CDR1 SEHNR, CDR2 FQNEAQ (reference sequence). The CDR3 loop reads CASSSVRSVTGNYGYTF. The CDR3, as DNA: TGTGCCAGCAGCTCCGTTAGGTCCGTCACAGGAAACTATGGCTACACCTTC.